The present TCR beta chain was sequenced within a study of response to subunit inactivated influenza vaccine. General study results and limits: Every seasonal influenza vaccination brings in few new T cells, the authors suggested.

The CDR3 length is 17 residues. Trimming took off 0 bases at V and 6 bases at J, with 18 bases between the two ends. The germline V gene encodes CDR1 LGHDT and CDR2 YNNKEL (reference sequence). MiXCR, run by TCRdb on the RT-PCR reads, gives a single entry per CDR3 protein. The data hold a few hundred thousand distinct CDR3 sequences, with 14% observed a single time. This clonotype was seen more than once but under ten times. What it recognizes is unknown. The sample was PBMCs from blood, taken 11 to 12 days after vaccination. The rearrangement links TRBV3-1 to TRBJ2-1; possibly TRBD2 for D (5 bases). The TCR sequence derives from a man aged 45-65 years who received an inactivated influenza vaccine. CDR3 sequence (DNA): TGTGCCAGCAGCCAAGATGGCCTAGCATTGTCTGGCAATGAGCAGTTCTTC. As protein: CASSQDGLALSGNEQFF.